The 30 T cell receptor beta chains below come from one sample, sequenced in a study of blood T cell repertoires in COVID-19. Using immunoSEQ multiplex PCR, the repertoire was profiled, and TCRdb retains in-frame clones only, with some absent. The repertoire holds about 220,000 clones, about 80% seen once, with 2% to 2.5% in the top ten. Sample: peripheral blood. These receptors were taken from a woman aged 60-75 years with acute or convalescent COVID-19.

This sequence joins TRBV3-1 (or the pseudogene TRBV3-2) and TRBJ2-5; 8 positions agree with TRBD2. The CDR3 is made up of 14 amino acids. With V trimmed by 6 bases and J by 5 bases, 8 bases remained unmatched. Germline V gives CDR1 LGHDT, CDR2 YNNKEL (reference sequence). CDR3 in DNA: TGTGCCAGCAGTCCCCGGGGGGGCGGGGAGACCCAGTACTTC. This gives the protein CASSPRGGGETQYF.

This clone was seen only a few times. The chain uses TRBV7-2 and TRBJ1-4; a possible D gene is TRBD1 (5 bases). The CDR3 contains 17 residues. The germline CDR1 and CDR2 sequences are SGHTA and FQGNSA. V was clipped by 5 bases and J by 0 bases, with 16 bases between them. This CDR3 reads CASSPDSAVSTNEKLFF. The CDR3 region has the DNA TGTGCCAGCAGCCCCGACAGCGCAGTGTCAACTAATGAAAAACTGTTTTTT.

The chain carries TRBV5-4 and TRBJ1-3; 7 nucleotides line up with TRBD1. The CDR3 covers 15 residues. J was trimmed by 2 bases and V by 4 bases; bases with no gene match: 6. Per the germline V gene, CDR1 is SGHNT and CDR2 is YYREEE (reference sequence). The CDR3 DNA reads TGTGCCAGCAGCAGGGCAGGGGGTGCTGGAAACACCATATATTTT. Its translation is CASSRAGGAGNTIYF.

The chain uses TRBV5-1 and TRBJ1-2; D might be TRBD1 (5 bases). Germline V gene data show CDR1 as SGHRS and CDR2 as YFSETQ. Trimming cost V 3 bases and J 4 bases, with 10 bases left between them. This CDR3 has 13 amino acids. In DNA form, the CDR3 reads TGCGCCAGCAGCTCGGACACCGTCTATGGCTACACCTTC. Its protein product is CASSSDTVYGYTF.

There are a few counts of this clone. The gene calls are TRBV4-1 and TRBJ1-5; no clear D. Germline CDR1 is MGHRA and CDR2 is YSYEKL. The CDR3 is 15 residues long. The V end was cut by 1 base, the J end by 0 bases, with 7 bases between. For the CDR3, the DNA is TGCGCCAGCAGCCAAGCCGCGGTTAGCAATCAGCCCCAGCATTTT. It translates to CASSQAAVSNQPQHF.

The V gene is TRBV2, the J gene TRBJ2-2; the match to TRBD2 covers 11 bases. Germline-derived CDR1 and CDR2 are SNHLY and FYNNEI. Trimming cost V 6 bases and J 3 bases; bases outside gene matches: 3. CDR3 length: 15 residues. The CDR3 region has the DNA TGTGCCAGCAGCAGACTAGCGGGATACACCGGGGAGCTGTTTTTT. Translating it yields CASSRLAGYTGELFF.

The chain is built from TRBV27 and TRBJ1-6; D may be TRBD1 (6 bases). V gave up 4 bases and J gave up 8 bases, with 12 bases separating them. The CDR3 length is 14 residues. The germline CDR1 and CDR2 sequences are MNHEY and SMNVEV (reference sequence). The CDR3 DNA is TGTGCCAGCAGTTCAACAGGGTGGGATTCACCCCTCCACTTT. It is translated as CASSSTGWDSPLHF.

V gene TRBV4-1 combines with J gene TRBJ1-5, with D perhaps matching TRBD1 (6 bases). Trimming took off 4 bases at V and 7 bases at J, with 23 bases between the two ends. This CDR3 comprises 17 residues. Looked up from germline, CDR1 is MGHRA and CDR2 is YSYEKL. CDR3 sequence: CASSPVGADSSSQPQHF. As DNA, the CDR3 is TGCGCCAGCAGCCCGGTGGGGGCGGACTCTTCGAGCCAGCCCCAGCATTTT.

The chain joins TRBV5-1 to TRBJ1-1; 11 nucleotides align to TRBD1. This CDR3 has 17 amino acids. The germline V gene encodes CDR1 SGHRS and CDR2 YFSETQ. J was trimmed by 4 bases and V by 0 bases; bases with no gene match: 8. The CDR3 nucleotides read TGCGCCAGCAGCTTGGGGACAGGGGGCTTCGGGGGCACTGAAGCTTTCTTT. It translates to CASSLGTGGFGGTEAFF. Filled out from reference TRBV5-1 and TRBJ1-1, the complete variable domain reads KAGVTQTPRYLIKTRGQQVTLSCSPISGHRSVSWYQQTPGQGLQFLFEYFSETQRNKGNFPGRFSGRQFSNSRSEMNVSTLELGDSALYLCASSLGTGGFGGTEAFFGQGTRLTVV.

This chain uses TRBV28 with TRBJ1-6, with TRBD1 as a possible D gene (6 bases). The length of the CDR3 is 16 residues. The germline CDR1 and CDR2 sequences are MDHEN and SYDVKM. Trimming cost V 5 bases and J 6 bases, with 17 bases left between them. The chain's CDR3 is CASSLPGGAINSPLHF. The DNA of the CDR3 is TGTGCCAGCAGTCTTCCGGGGGGGGCCATTAATTCACCCCTCCACTTT.

The rearrangement joins TRBV7-8 to TRBJ1-4, with D possibly being TRBD1 (5 bases). With 6 bases removed from V and 8 bases from J, the gap between germline ends came to 10 bases. The CDR3 consists of 12 residues. CDR1 SGHVS and CDR2 FQNEAQ come from the germline V gene. The CDR3 is CASSDQGEKLFF. In DNA form, the CDR3 reads TGTGCCAGCAGTGACCAGGGAGAAAAACTGTTTTTT.

The rearrangement joins TRBV5-4 to TRBJ2-1; 9 nucleotides line up with TRBD1. The germline V gene has CDR1 SGHNT and CDR2 YYREEE (reference sequence). The CDR3 extends over 15 amino acids. Trimming removed 6 bases from V and 6 bases from J; junction bases left unmatched: 10. In nucleotides, the CDR3 is TGTGCCAGCACAACCGGGACAGGGAGGTTCAATGAGCAGTTCTTC. Encoded protein: CASTTGTGRFNEQFF.

The chain employs TRBV10-3 and TRBJ1-1; 8 bases agree with TRBD1. Germline trimming cut 4 bases from V and 4 bases from J; bases unmatched to any gene: 2. The V gene's germline CDR1 is ENHRY and CDR2 SYGVKD. The CDR3 is made up of 13 amino acids. The CDR3 sequence: CAISADRGTEAFF. DNA for the CDR3: TGTGCCATCAGTGCCGACAGGGGCACTGAAGCTTTCTTT.

This clone was seen just once. This rearrangement joins TRBV5-8 to TRBJ1-1; possible D gene TRBD1, 5 bases. Germline V CDR1 and CDR2: SGHTS, YDEGEE. The CDR3 extends over 11 amino acids. Trimming took off 5 bases at V and 10 bases at J, with 12 bases between the two ends. This chain's CDR3 is CASRRDSGAFF. In DNA form, the CDR3 reads TGTGCCAGCAGACGGGACTCCGGAGCTTTCTTT.

The chain joins TRBV5-1 to TRBJ2-7; 11 nucleotides align to TRBD1. Unmatched junction bases numbered 5, after V lost 4 bases and J lost 2 bases. This CDR3 contains 15 residues. Germline lookup yields CDR1 SGHRS and CDR2 YFSETQ. The chain's CDR3 is CASSIGTGGPYEQYF. For the CDR3, the DNA is TGCGCCAGCAGCATCGGGACAGGGGGGCCCTACGAGCAGTACTTC.

CDR3 nucleotides: TGTGCCAGCAGACCGGGACAGGGTACCGGGGAGCTGTTTTTT. As protein: CASRPGQGTGELFF. This chain connects TRBV6-5 to TRBJ2-2; 9 nucleotides line up with TRBD1. CDR1 MNHEY and CDR2 SVGAGI come from the germline V gene. V lost 6 bases and J lost 5; bases outside the gene matches: 4. This CDR3 is built from 14 residues.

The rearrangement joins TRBV19 to TRBJ2-1, with D perhaps matching TRBD2 (7 bases). Germline loops: CDR1 LNHDA, CDR2 SQIVND (reference sequence). CDR3 length: 15 residues. Trimming removed 1 base at V and 10 bases at J, with 17 bases between. This CDR3 reads CASSIAGGAPGEQFF. The CDR3 DNA is TGTGCCAGTAGTATAGCGGGGGGCGCCCCCGGGGAGCAGTTCTTC.

The rearrangement uses TRBV2 and TRBJ1-2; TRBD1 is a possible D gene (5 bases). V was shortened by 4 bases and J by 7 bases, with 7 bases between the two germline ends. The CDR3 is made up of 11 amino acids. Germline lookup yields CDR1 SNHLY and CDR2 FYNNEI. CDR3 region: CASSAGGGYTF. Written as DNA, the CDR3 is TGTGCCAGCAGTGCCGGGGGTGGCTACACCTTC.

The gene calls are TRBV6-5 and TRBJ1-6, with 7 bases matching TRBD1. V was pared by 3 bases and J by 8 bases, with 7 bases of the junction left unmatched. CDR1 and CDR2 (germline): MNHEY, SVGAGI. The CDR3 extends over 15 amino acids. The CDR3 is CASSYDRALYSPLHF. In DNA form, the CDR3 reads TGTGCCAGCAGTTATGACAGGGCCCTCTATTCACCCCTCCACTTT.

V gene TRBV5-7 combines with J gene TRBJ2-1; the D gene is possibly TRBD2 (6 bases). TRBV5-7 is an ORF, with its function uncertain. The ends were cut back, 4 bases at V and 2 bases at J, with 13 bases in the middle. CDR3 length: 15 amino acids. The CDR3 reads CASSLGLNPYNEQFF. In DNA form, the CDR3 reads TGTGCCAGCAGCCTGGGACTGAATCCCTACAATGAGCAGTTCTTC.

The chain recombines TRBV6-2 or TRBV6-3 with TRBJ1-3; D not resolved. CDR3 length: 14 residues. The germline V and J ends were trimmed by 5 bases and 3 bases, with 11 bases remaining between them. CDR1 MNHEY and CDR2 SVGEGT come from the germline V gene. Here the CDR3 DNA reads TGTGCCAGCAGTACCCCCGGTTTTGGAAACACCATATATTTT. Amino acid sequence: CASSTPGFGNTIYF.

The chain is built from TRBV7-8 and TRBJ2-1, with D perhaps matching TRBD1 (5 bases). This CDR3 is built from 14 residues. Germline CDR1 and CDR2: SGHVS and FQNEAQ. Trimming removed 4 bases from V and 4 bases from J, with 11 bases in between. This chain's CDR3 is CASSYYRLYNEQFF. In DNA, the CDR3 is TGTGCCAGCAGCTATTACAGGTTATACAATGAGCAGTTCTTC. The variable domain in full, with the rest retrieved from reference TRBV7-8 and TRBJ2-1, is GAGVSQSPRYKVAKRGQDVALRCDPISGHVSLFWYQQALGQGPEFLTYFQNEAQLDKSGLPSDRFFAERPEGSVSTLKIQRTQQEDSAVYLCASSYYRLYNEQFFGPGTRLTVL.

This rearrangement joins TRBV21-1 to TRBJ1-3. TRBV21-1 is a pseudogene. This CDR3 contains 17 residues. The CDR3 loop reads CASSPRGWVSDGNTIYF. CDR3 DNA: TGTGCCAGCAGCCCGCGGGGATGGGTATCCGATGGAAACACCATATATTTT.

The rearrangement links TRBV28 to TRBJ1-5, with D maybe TRBD1 (6 bases). Trimming pared 6 bases from V and 1 base from J, leaving 10 bases between. The CDR3 runs to 14 residues. In germline, CDR1 is MDHEN, CDR2 SYDVKM. This chain's CDR3 is CASSRGRSNQPQHF. The CDR3 nucleotides are TGTGCCAGCAGCAGGGGACGGAGCAATCAGCCCCAGCATTTT.

The V and J genes are TRBV7-9 and TRBJ2-7; 7 bases line up with TRBD2. Germline V lookup: CDR1 SEHNR, CDR2 FQNEAQ (reference sequence). The CDR3 length is 16 residues. The trim removed 5 bases at V and 4 bases at J, leaving 14 bases unmatched. The CDR3 loop is CASSDQPGGRRYEQYF. The CDR3 DNA reads as TGTGCCAGCAGCGACCAACCGGGGGGTAGGCGTTACGAGCAGTACTTC.

V and J are TRBV7-2 and TRBJ2-5; 7 positions agree with TRBD2. Losses at the gene ends were 6 bases for V and 1 base for J; bases not matched to a gene: 20. This CDR3 is built from 19 residues. CDR1 and CDR2 from the germline V gene are SGHTA and FQGNSA. The DNA for the CDR3 is TGTGCCAGCAGTAAAAGACATTCGGGGGGTCCTACCCCCCAAGAGACCCAGTACTTC. It translates to CASSKRHSGGPTPQETQYF.

This clone occurred a few times. This rearrangement joins TRBV19 to TRBJ2-3, with D perhaps TRBD1 (6 bases). CDR3 size: 15 residues. Germline CDR1 LNHDA, CDR2 SQIVND (reference sequence). V lost 1 base, J lost 5 bases, and 13 bases lay in between. In nucleotides, the CDR3 is TGTGCCAGTAGTATAGGAGGGGGTGGTATAGATACGCAGTATTTT. This encodes CASSIGGGGIDTQYF.

V usage is TRBV7-8 and J usage is TRBJ1-5; D possibly corresponds to TRBD1 (5 bases). This CDR3 spans 14 amino acids. Trimming cost V 5 bases and J 7 bases, with 15 bases left between them. Germline V gene data show CDR1 as SGHVS and CDR2 as FQNEAQ. The DNA for the CDR3 is TGTGCCAGCAGCCTGGGGGGGAGCCAGCAGCCCCAGCATTTT. This codes for CASSLGGSQQPQHF.

The chain has TRBV11-2 and TRBJ2-7, with 7 bases matching TRBD1. The CDR3 is 15 amino acids. Per the germline V gene, CDR1 is SGHAT and CDR2 is FQNNGV. V was clipped by 5 bases and J by 3 bases; unmatched bases: 10. The CDR3 coding sequence is TGTGCCAGCAGCCCGGGACAGAGTCGCCTCTACGAGCAGTACTTC. Encoded protein: CASSPGQSRLYEQYF.

This chain joins TRBV29-1 and TRBJ2-2, with 7 nucleotides matching TRBD2. CDR1 is SQVTM, CDR2 ANQGSEA, per germline. V gave up 1 base and J gave up 4 bases; unmatched junction bases: 6. The CDR3 has 15 amino acids. DNA for the CDR3: TGCAGCGTTGAAGTTTGGGACTACCCCACCGGGGAGCTGTTTTTT. Encoded protein: CSVEVWDYPTGELFF.